Listed below are T cell receptor beta chains from one sample, sequenced in a study of OX40 agonist ivuxolimab in advanced cancers. Libraries were prepared by immunoSEQ multiplex PCR; TCRdb keeps only in-frame clonotypes and omits some of them. Of just under 80,000 clones in the sample, about 89% were seen once. The sequenced sample was CD4+ or CD8+ T cells sorted from blood, obtained in a trial of the OX40 agonist ivuxolimab. These receptor sequences come from an adult with an advanced solid tumor such as melanoma, head and neck, liver or kidney cancer. CDR3s include the opening cysteine and the closing phenylalanine or tryptophan. The D gene is left open where the match is weak. Some rows have no size entry. The others give once, few or many, or a class for an expanded clone.

v_gene: TRBV29-1
len: 13
j_gene: TRBJ2-5
abundance: -
d_gene: TRBD1
CDR3nt: TGCAGCGTGGGGACAGGGCGGCAAGAGACCCAGTACTTC
CDR3aa: CSVGTGRQETQYF

v_gene: TRBV9
len: 12
j_gene: TRBJ2-2
abundance: once
d_gene: -
CDR3nt: TGTGCCAGCAACAGGCGGGCCGGGGAGCTGTTTTTT
CDR3aa: CASNRRAGELFF

v_gene: TRBV11-3
len: 12
j_gene: TRBJ2-7
abundance: -
d_gene: -
CDR3nt: TGTGCCAGCAGCTTAGCCTACTACGAGCAGTACTTC
CDR3aa: CASSLAYYEQYF

v_gene: TRBV30
len: 15
j_gene: TRBJ1-5
abundance: -
d_gene: TRBD1
CDR3nt: TGTGCCTGGACTCCTGGGACAGGGTTAGGACAGCCCCAGCATTTT
CDR3aa: CAWTPGTGLGQPQHF

v_gene: TRBV18
len: 16
j_gene: TRBJ2-5
abundance: -
d_gene: -
CDR3nt: TGTGCCAGCTCACCAAGGCAGGCAGGGGAGAAAGAGACCCAGTACTTC
CDR3aa: CASSPRQAGEKETQYF

v_gene: TRBV10-2
len: 16
j_gene: TRBJ2-3
abundance: -
d_gene: TRBD2
CDR3nt: TGCGCCAGCAGTACCCTAGCGGGAGGGCTCCCAGATACGCAGTATTTT
CDR3aa: CASSTLAGGLPDTQYF

v_gene: TRBV30
len: 14
j_gene: TRBJ2-7
abundance: few
d_gene: -
CDR3nt: TGTGCCTGGAGTGTAAGAGGACGGGCCTACGAGCAGTACTTC
CDR3aa: CAWSVRGRAYEQYF

v_gene: TRBV14
len: 15
j_gene: TRBJ2-7
abundance: -
d_gene: TRBD2
CDR3nt: TGTGCCAGCAGCCCACGAGCGGGAGTGTCACGCGAGCAGTACTTC
CDR3aa: CASSPRAGVSREQYF

v_gene: TRBV30
len: 16
j_gene: TRBJ2-5
abundance: -
d_gene: -
CDR3nt: TGTGCCTGGAGTGTCAAGTCAGGGGTAAGGGAAGAGACCCAGTACTTC
CDR3aa: CAWSVKSGVREETQYF

v_gene: TRBV7-2
len: 15
j_gene: TRBJ2-7
abundance: once
d_gene: -
CDR3nt: TGTGCCAGCAGTTCCGGGGGCGGGAATCCCTACGAGCAGTACTTC
CDR3aa: CASSSGGGNPYEQYF

v_gene: TRBV19
len: 14
j_gene: TRBJ1-1
abundance: -
d_gene: -
CDR3nt: TGTGCCAGTAGTATAGGGTATGGTCACACTGAAGCTTTCTTT
CDR3aa: CASSIGYGHTEAFF

v_gene: TRBV2
len: 15
j_gene: TRBJ1-5
abundance: -
d_gene: TRBD1
CDR3nt: TGTGCCAGCGGACGACAGGGGAATAGCAATCAGCCCCAGCATTTT
CDR3aa: CASGRQGNSNQPQHF

v_gene: TRBV7-9
len: 14
j_gene: TRBJ2-1
abundance: -
d_gene: -
CDR3nt: TGTGCCAGCAGCTTACTAGGGTTGGACAATGAGCAGTTCTTC
CDR3aa: CASSLLGLDNEQFF

v_gene: TRBV6-1
len: 16
j_gene: TRBJ1-2
abundance: -
d_gene: TRBD1
CDR3nt: TGTGCCAGCAGTGATGCGCAGGGGGCGTCATATTATGGCTACACCTTC
CDR3aa: CASSDAQGASYYGYTF

v_gene: TRBV18
len: 16
j_gene: TRBJ2-7
abundance: -
d_gene: TRBD1
CDR3nt: TGTGCCAGCTCACCCCGCGGAGGACAGGGGGCCTACGAGCAGTACTTC
CDR3aa: CASSPRGGQGAYEQYF

v_gene: TRBV5-1
len: 14
j_gene: TRBJ1-4
abundance: -
d_gene: TRBD1
CDR3nt: TGCGCCAGCAGATCCGGACAGGTTAATGAAAAACTGTTTTTT
CDR3aa: CASRSGQVNEKLFF

v_gene: TRBV6-5
len: 14
j_gene: TRBJ2-7
abundance: -
d_gene: -
CDR3nt: TGTGCCAGCAGGGCCTGGGCAGGGGAACACGAGCAGTACTTC
CDR3aa: CASRAWAGEHEQYF

v_gene: TRBV4-2
len: 16
j_gene: TRBJ2-3
abundance: -
d_gene: -
CDR3nt: TGTGCCAGCAGCCAAGAGTTGAAGGGGGGCACAGATACGCAGTATTTT
CDR3aa: CASSQELKGGTDTQYF

v_gene: TRBV15
len: 13
j_gene: TRBJ1-3
abundance: once
d_gene: -
CDR3nt: TGTGCCACCAGCAGGGATAATGGAAACACCATATATTTT
CDR3aa: CATSRDNGNTIYF

v_gene: TRBV19
len: 16
j_gene: TRBJ1-5
abundance: -
d_gene: TRBD1
CDR3nt: TGTGCCAGTAATCCCGGCGGGGGACAGAAGAATCAGCCCCAGCATTTT
CDR3aa: CASNPGGGQKNQPQHF

v_gene: TRBV18
len: 18
j_gene: TRBJ1-5
abundance: -
d_gene: TRBD1
CDR3nt: TGTGCCAGCTCACCCCCCGTGGACAGGGGAGGCTTTTTGCAGCCCCAGCATTTT
CDR3aa: CASSPPVDRGGFLQPQHF

v_gene: TRBV18
len: 14
j_gene: TRBJ2-1
abundance: -
d_gene: -
CDR3nt: TGTGCCAGCTCCCGGGAGCAGACCTACAATGAGCAGTTCTTC
CDR3aa: CASSREQTYNEQFF

v_gene: TRBV6-5
len: 16
j_gene: TRBJ2-3
abundance: -
d_gene: TRBD2
CDR3nt: TGTGCCAGCAGTTACTCGCTAGCGGGATATTCAGATACGCAGTATTTT
CDR3aa: CASSYSLAGYSDTQYF

v_gene: TRBV6-6
len: 16
j_gene: TRBJ2-2
abundance: -
d_gene: TRBD1
CDR3nt: TGTGCCAGCAGTTACTCGTCACAGGGGGCCACCGGGGAGCTGTTTTTT
CDR3aa: CASSYSSQGATGELFF

v_gene: TRBV7-2
len: 15
j_gene: TRBJ1-2
abundance: -
d_gene: TRBD1
CDR3nt: TGTGCCAGCAGCTCTTACCTCACAGGGGCGTCTGGCTACACCTTC
CDR3aa: CASSSYLTGASGYTF

v_gene: TRBV5-1
len: 15
j_gene: TRBJ2-2
abundance: -
d_gene: TRBD1
CDR3nt: TGCGCCAGCAGCTTGAGGGGGCCTGACACCGGGGAGCTGTTTTTT
CDR3aa: CASSLRGPDTGELFF

v_gene: TRBV10-1
len: 15
j_gene: TRBJ1-4
abundance: -
d_gene: TRBD1
CDR3nt: TGCGCCAGCAGTGCAGGGGGTGCAACTAATGAAAAACTGTTTTTT
CDR3aa: CASSAGGATNEKLFF

v_gene: TRBV5-1
len: 15
j_gene: TRBJ1-2
abundance: -
d_gene: TRBD1
CDR3nt: TGCGCCAGCAGCTTGGCCGGGACAGGGAACAATGGCTACACCTTC
CDR3aa: CASSLAGTGNNGYTF

v_gene: TRBV7-2
len: 13
j_gene: TRBJ2-7
abundance: -
d_gene: -
CDR3nt: TGTGCCAGCAGCTTTAAGGGGGTGGGGGAGCAGTACTTC
CDR3aa: CASSFKGVGEQYF

v_gene: TRBV30
len: 15
j_gene: TRBJ2-2
abundance: -
d_gene: TRBD2
CDR3nt: TGTGCCTGGAGTACCTCCGGGACTAGCGGCGGGGAGCTGTTTTTT
CDR3aa: CAWSTSGTSGGELFF

v_gene: TRBV25-1
len: 11
j_gene: TRBJ2-1
abundance: -
d_gene: -
CDR3nt: TGTGCCAGCAGAGAGGGGTATGAGCAGTTCTTC
CDR3aa: CASREGYEQFF

v_gene: TRBV10-1
len: 16
j_gene: TRBJ2-2
abundance: -
d_gene: TRBD2
CDR3nt: TGCGCCAGCAGCCAGACTAGCGCGACGAACACCGGGGAGCTGTTTTTT
CDR3aa: CASSQTSATNTGELFF

v_gene: TRBV11-2
len: 12
j_gene: TRBJ2-7
abundance: -
d_gene: TRBD2
CDR3nt: TGTGCCAGCAGCTTAGTAGCGGGGGCTCAGTACTTC
CDR3aa: CASSLVAGAQYF

v_gene: TRBV19
len: 15
j_gene: TRBJ2-7
abundance: -
d_gene: -
CDR3nt: TGTGCCAGTAGTACCCTACTCGGGAGTGGTTACGAGCAGTACTTC
CDR3aa: CASSTLLGSGYEQYF

v_gene: TRBV15
len: 14
j_gene: TRBJ2-5
abundance: once
d_gene: TRBD1
CDR3nt: TGTGCCACCAGCGGGACAGGGGGGGGAGAGACCCAGTACTTC
CDR3aa: CATSGTGGGETQYF

v_gene: TRBV10-1
len: 15
j_gene: TRBJ2-1
abundance: -
d_gene: -
CDR3nt: TGCGCCAGCAGTGATCTAGCGGAGAGGGGGAATGAGCAGTTCTTC
CDR3aa: CASSDLAERGNEQFF

v_gene: TRBV5-6
len: 16
j_gene: TRBJ2-5
abundance: -
d_gene: -
CDR3nt: TGTGCCAGCAGCTTGCTGGGGGCAGGCCAACAAGAGACCCAGTACTTC
CDR3aa: CASSLLGAGQQETQYF

v_gene: TRBV6-6
len: 14
j_gene: TRBJ2-7
abundance: -
d_gene: TRBD1
CDR3nt: TGTGCCAGCAGCCGGACAGGGATGGCCTACGAGCAGTACTTC
CDR3aa: CASSRTGMAYEQYF

v_gene: TRBV7-6
len: 13
j_gene: TRBJ1-5
abundance: -
d_gene: -
CDR3nt: TGTGCCAGCAGCTCGTATAGCAATCAGCCCCAGCATTTT
CDR3aa: CASSSYSNQPQHF

v_gene: TRBV6-1
len: 15
j_gene: TRBJ2-2
abundance: -
d_gene: TRBD1
CDR3nt: TGTGCCAGCAGTGTACGGACAGGGAACACCGGGGAGCTGTTTTTT
CDR3aa: CASSVRTGNTGELFF

v_gene: TRBV29-1
len: 13
j_gene: TRBJ1-1
abundance: -
d_gene: -
CDR3nt: TGCAGCGTTGGCCGGTCCTTGGGTACTGAAGCTTTCTTT
CDR3aa: CSVGRSLGTEAFF

v_gene: TRBV30
len: 14
j_gene: TRBJ1-4
abundance: -
d_gene: -
CDR3nt: TGTGCCAGTATTAATCAGGCTGGAGCAGGAAAACTGTTTTTT
CDR3aa: CASINQAGAGKLFF

v_gene: TRBV2
len: 18
j_gene: TRBJ2-2
abundance: -
d_gene: TRBD2
CDR3nt: TGTGCCAGCAGTCCCCCCCTACTAGCGGGACCGAACACCGGGGAGCTGTTTTTT
CDR3aa: CASSPPLLAGPNTGELFF